The text below deals with one T cell receptor beta chain. Many counts were recorded for this clonotype. Its target antigen remains unknown. No clone much larger than this one lies a single base away; base qualities are absent. The lymph node samples were taken from the axillary draining lymph nodes of breast cancer patients. V is pared back by 0 bases and J by 7 bases, with 9 bases lying between the germline termini. CDR3 length: 13 amino acids, cysteine to phenylalanine. Only the CDR3 DNA is retained, 39 bases long and in frame from the first base. The germline V gene gives CDR1 as SGHAT and CDR2 as FQNNGV. TCRdb lists the instrument as Illumina HiSeq 2000. TCR beta chain libraries were generated through multiplex PCR amplification. The amplified TCR beta chain products were analyzed by high-throughput sequencing. The public reads were run again by TCRdb, first through fastp at Q25 and then through MiXCR, and only productive beta chains were kept. Each CDR3 protein appears once, grouped with its most common genes and DNA. The sample table lists 150,000 to 200,000 distinct CDR3 sequences, approximately 30% of them with a count of one. About 3.9% of the sample lies in the top ten.

This record belongs to a study of breast tumors, draining lymph nodes, adjacent tissues (dated by TCRdb to about 2016). Looking at the study overall: Breast cancer patients provided tumor, adjacent nontumor tissue and axillary lymph nodes, and the study compared the TCR beta repertoires across these three sources. The study was designed to assess the relationships and possible T-cell exchange between tumor, surrounding tissue and draining lymph node repertoires in human breast cancer. The paper as a whole reports these results and caveats: The data were considered consistent with most tumor T cells being derived from the lymph node and subsequently expanding within tumor tissue. Tumor and nontumor tissue repertoires were significantly more similar in luminal-like than in basal-like breast cancer. The conclusion that tumor T cells originate in lymph nodes was presented as consistent with a hypothesis rather than as directly demonstrated. Tumors showed preferential V and J gene usage, and their T-cell repertoire diversity fell below that of lymph nodes yet above that of nontumor tissue.

This sequence uses TRBV11-2 and TRBJ1-2; TRBD1 is a possible D gene, resting on 5 matching bases. Sequencing was carried out using axillary lymph node tissue. The receptor was isolated from a female donor with breast cancer. Some clones in this sample may be carry-over from other donors' samples. The DNA sequence follows: TGTGCCAGCAGCTTAGACCAGGGTAGTGGCTACACCTTC. Its translation is CASSLDQGSGYTF.